This T cell receptor beta chain was sequenced for a study of CD4 T cells in relation to SARS-CoV-2 and coronaviruses. Study in general: ViraFEST: roughly 9-day antigen culture of PBMCs, then TCR beta CDR3 sequencing. The study's findings and limits: Each donor contributed either pre-pandemic or post-infection samples, not both. About 65% of donors had memory CD4+ clonotypes crossrecognizing SARS-CoV-2 and common cold coronavirus spike.

TCRdb's table, derived via immunoSEQ multiplex PCR, lists solely in-frame clones and lacks some. The sample comprises about 34,000 clones, around three quarters of which are singletons, and around 3.1% rests with the top ten. The CDR3 length is 16 residues. With 0 bases removed from V and 2 bases from J, the gap between germline ends came to 16 bases. CDR1 is GTSNPN, CDR2 SVGIG, per germline (reference sequence). Concerning this clone itself: Its matching antigen is unknown.

The chain combines TRBV30 with TRBJ1-2; D call uncertain. Sequencing was performed on memory CD4+ T cells from PBMCs, cultured in vitro. The receptor comes from an adult with COVID-19. The CDR3 region is CAWSVHSTSPNYGYTF. DNA of the CDR3: TGTGCCTGGAGTGTACACTCAACCAGCCCCAACTATGGCTACACCTTC.